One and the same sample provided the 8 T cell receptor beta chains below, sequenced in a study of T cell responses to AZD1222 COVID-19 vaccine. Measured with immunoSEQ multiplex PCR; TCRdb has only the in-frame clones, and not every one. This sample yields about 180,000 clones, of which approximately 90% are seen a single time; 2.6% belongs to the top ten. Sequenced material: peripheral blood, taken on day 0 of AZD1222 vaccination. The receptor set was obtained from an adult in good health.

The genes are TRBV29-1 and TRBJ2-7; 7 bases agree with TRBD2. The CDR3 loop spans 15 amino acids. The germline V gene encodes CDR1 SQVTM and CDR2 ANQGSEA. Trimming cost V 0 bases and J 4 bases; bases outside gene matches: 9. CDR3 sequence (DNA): TGCAGCGTTGAAGAGACTCAGGGAGGGTCGTACGAGCAGTACTTC. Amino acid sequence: CSVEETQGGSYEQYF.

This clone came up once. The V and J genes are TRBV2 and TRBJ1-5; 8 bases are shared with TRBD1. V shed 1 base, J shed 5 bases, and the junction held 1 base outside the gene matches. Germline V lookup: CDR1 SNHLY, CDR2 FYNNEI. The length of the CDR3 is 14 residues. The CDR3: CASSEETGDQPQHF. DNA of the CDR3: TGTGCCAGCAGTGAAGAGACAGGGGATCAGCCCCAGCATTTT. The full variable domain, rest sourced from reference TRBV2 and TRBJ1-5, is EPEVTQTPSHQVTQMGQEVILRCVPISNHLYFYWYRQILGQKVEFLVSFYNNEISEKSEIFDDQFSVERPDGSNFTLKIRSTKLEDSAMYFCASSEETGDQPQHFGDGTRLSIL.

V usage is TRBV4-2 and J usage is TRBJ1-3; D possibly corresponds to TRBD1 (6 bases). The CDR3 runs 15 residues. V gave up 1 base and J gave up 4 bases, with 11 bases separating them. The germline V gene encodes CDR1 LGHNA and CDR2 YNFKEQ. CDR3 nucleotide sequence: TGTGCCAGCAGCCAAGTCACAGGGTCGGGAAACACCATATATTTT. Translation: CASSQVTGSGNTIYF.

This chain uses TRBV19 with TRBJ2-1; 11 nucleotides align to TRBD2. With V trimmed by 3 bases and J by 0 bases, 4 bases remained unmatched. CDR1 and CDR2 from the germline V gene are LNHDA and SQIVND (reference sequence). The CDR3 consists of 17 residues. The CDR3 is CASSISSGRLSYNEQFF. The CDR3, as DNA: TGTGCCAGTAGTATTTCTAGCGGGAGGCTCTCCTACAATGAGCAGTTCTTC.

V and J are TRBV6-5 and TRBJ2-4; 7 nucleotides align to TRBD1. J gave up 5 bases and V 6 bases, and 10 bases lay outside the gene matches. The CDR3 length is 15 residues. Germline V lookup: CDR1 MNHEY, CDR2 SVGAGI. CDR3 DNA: TGTGCCAGCAGCCCAAGGACAGGAGGAGAAAACATTCAGTACTTC. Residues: CASSPRTGGENIQYF.

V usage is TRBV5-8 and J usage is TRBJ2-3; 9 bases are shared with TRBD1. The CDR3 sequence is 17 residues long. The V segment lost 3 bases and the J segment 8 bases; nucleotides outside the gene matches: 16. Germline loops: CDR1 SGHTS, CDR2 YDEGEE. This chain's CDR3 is CASSSDGTGRGMGTQYF. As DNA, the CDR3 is TGTGCCAGCAGCTCCGACGGGACAGGGAGAGGTATGGGTACGCAGTATTTT.

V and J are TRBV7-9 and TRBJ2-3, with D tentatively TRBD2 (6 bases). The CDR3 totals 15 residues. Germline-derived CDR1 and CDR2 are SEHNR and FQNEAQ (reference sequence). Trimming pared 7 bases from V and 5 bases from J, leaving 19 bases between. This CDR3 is CASNAGGAGRDTQYF. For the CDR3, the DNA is TGTGCCAGCAACGCCGGCGGGGCCGGGAGAGATACGCAGTATTTT. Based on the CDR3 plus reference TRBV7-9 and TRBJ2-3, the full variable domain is DTGVSQNPRHKITKRGQNVTFRCDPISEHNRLYWYRQTLGQGPEFLTYFQNEAQLEKSRLLSDRFSAERPKGSFSTLEIQRTEQGDSAMYLCASNAGGAGRDTQYFGPGTRLTVL.

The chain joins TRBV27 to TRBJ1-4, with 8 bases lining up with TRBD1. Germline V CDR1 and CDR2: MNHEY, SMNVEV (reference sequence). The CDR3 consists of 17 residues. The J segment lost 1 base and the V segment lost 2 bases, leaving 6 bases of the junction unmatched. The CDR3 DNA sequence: TGTGCCAGCAGTTTAGGGACAGGCCTCCAAACTAATGAAAAACTGTTTTTT. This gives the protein CASSLGTGLQTNEKLFF.